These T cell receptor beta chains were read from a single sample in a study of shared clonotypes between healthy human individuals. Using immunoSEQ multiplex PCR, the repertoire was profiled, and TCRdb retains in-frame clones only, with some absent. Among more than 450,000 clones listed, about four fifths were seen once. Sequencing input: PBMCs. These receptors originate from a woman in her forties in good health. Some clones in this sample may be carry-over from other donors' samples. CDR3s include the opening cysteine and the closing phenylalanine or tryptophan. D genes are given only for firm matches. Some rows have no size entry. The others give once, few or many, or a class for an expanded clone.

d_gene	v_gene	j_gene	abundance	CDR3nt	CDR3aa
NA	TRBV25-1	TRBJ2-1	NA	TGTGCCAGCAGAGATACGACAGGTCACAATGAGCAGTTCTTC	CASRDTTGHNEQFF
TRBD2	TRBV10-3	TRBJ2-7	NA	TGTGCCATCAGTCCTAGCGGGTACTCCTACGAGCAGTACTTC	CAISPSGYSYEQYF
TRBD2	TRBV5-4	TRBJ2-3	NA	TGTGCCAGCAGCTTGCAGCGGGGCGCAGATACGCAGTATTTT	CASSLQRGADTQYF
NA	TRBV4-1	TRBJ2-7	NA	TGCGCCAGCAGCCAAGAAGCTGTCCACGAGCAGTACTTC	CASSQEAVHEQYF
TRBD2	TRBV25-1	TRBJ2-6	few	TGTGCCAGCAGTGAAGGGGGAGGGCCCTCTGGGGCCAACGTCCTGACTTTC	CASSEGGGPSGANVLTF
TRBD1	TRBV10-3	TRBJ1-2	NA	TGTGCCATCGGGTTGGACAGGCCCTCCTATGGCTACACCTTC	CAIGLDRPSYGYTF
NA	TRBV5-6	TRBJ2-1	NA	TGTGCCAGCAGCCAACCCGGGGGGCCGCGCCCCTACAATGAGCAGTTCTTC	CASSQPGGPRPYNEQFF
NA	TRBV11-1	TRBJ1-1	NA	TGTGCCAGCAGCTTACACGCGAACACTGAAGCTTTCTTT	CASSLHANTEAFF
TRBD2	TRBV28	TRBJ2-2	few	TGTGCCAGCAGTTTTGGGGAGGGTACGAACACCGGGGAGCTGTTTTTT	CASSFGEGTNTGELFF
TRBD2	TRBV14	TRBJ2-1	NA	TGTGCCAGCAGCCAAATTGTCGGCGGGAGCTCCTACAATGAGCAGTTCTTC	CASSQIVGGSSYNEQFF
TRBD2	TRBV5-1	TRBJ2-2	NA	TGCGCCAGCAGCTTAGTTCTAGCGGCCACGTCAGGGGAGCTGTTTTTT	CASSLVLAATSGELFF
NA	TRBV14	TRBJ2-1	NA	TGTGCCAGCAGCCTCGCCGGAGGTGAACAGTTCTTC	CASSLAGGEQFF
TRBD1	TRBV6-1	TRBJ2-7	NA	TGTGCCAGCAGTGAAAGGAGGACAGGAGGACGATACGAGCAGTACTTC	CASSERRTGGRYEQYF
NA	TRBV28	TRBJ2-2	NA	TGTGCCAGCAGTGATACCCGTTCAGGGGCCGGGGAGCTGTTTTTT	CASSDTRSGAGELFF
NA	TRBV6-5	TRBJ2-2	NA	TGTGCCAGCAGTTCTGGCGTTCTAGGTGGCGGGGAGCTGTTTTTT	CASSSGVLGGGELFF
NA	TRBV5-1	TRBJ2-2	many	TGCGCCAGCAGCTTGGCCCTGAACACCGGGGAGCTGTTTTTT	CASSLALNTGELFF
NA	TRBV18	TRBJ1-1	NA	TGTGCCAGCTCACCAAATTTAAAACAGGGTCGAAGCACTGAAGCTTTCTTT	CASSPNLKQGRSTEAFF
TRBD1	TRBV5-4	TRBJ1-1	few	TGTGCCAGCAGCCCGACAACCAGGGGGATCAACACTGAAGCTTTCTTT	CASSPTTRGINTEAFF
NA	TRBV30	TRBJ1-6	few	TGTGCCTGGAACCGGGGGAATTCACCCCTCCACTTT	CAWNRGNSPLHF
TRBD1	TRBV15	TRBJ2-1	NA	TGTGCCACCAGCAAAGGGACAGTTTACAATGAGCAGTTCTTC	CATSKGTVYNEQFF
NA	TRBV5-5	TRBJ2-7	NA	TGTGCCAGCAGCTTGAACGCAGAGGCCTACGAGCAGTACTTC	CASSLNAEAYEQYF
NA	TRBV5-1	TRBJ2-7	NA	TGCGCCAGCAGGACCGACCAGGTTCATGGGTACGAGCAGTACTTC	CASRTDQVHGYEQYF
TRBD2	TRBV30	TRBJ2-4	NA	TGTGCCTGGGGGGGCGGACTAGCGGGAGGGATGGACATTCAGTACTTC	CAWGGGLAGGMDIQYF
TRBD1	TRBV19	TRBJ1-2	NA	TGTGCCAGTAGTCCCCCCGGGACAGGATTTATGGTCTATGGCTACACCTTC	CASSPPGTGFMVYGYTF
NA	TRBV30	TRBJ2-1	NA	TGTGCCCGGCAGAACGGGAGAGGCTACAATGAGCAGTTCTTC	CARQNGRGYNEQFF
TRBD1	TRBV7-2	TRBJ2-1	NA	TGTGCCAGCAGCTTAGTAAGGGGACAGGGGGCCAATGAGCAGTTCTTC	CASSLVRGQGANEQFF
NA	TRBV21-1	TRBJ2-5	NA	TGTGCCAGCAGACTAAGTAGGAACCAAGAGACCCAGTACTTC	CASRLSRNQETQYF
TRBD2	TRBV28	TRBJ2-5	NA	TGTGCCAGCAGTTTGCCGACGGGACTAGCGGGGGGCGAGACCCAGTACTTC	CASSLPTGLAGGETQYF
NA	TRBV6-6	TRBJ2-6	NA	TGTGCCAGCAGTTACGCTGGGGCCAACGTCCTGACTTTC	CASSYAGANVLTF
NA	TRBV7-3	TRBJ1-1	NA	TGTGCCAGCAGCTTAAACCCAGGGAACACTGAAGCTTTCTTT	CASSLNPGNTEAFF
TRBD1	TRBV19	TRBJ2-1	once	TGTGCCAGTAGTATGGGAAGGGGGCTCGATGAGCAGTTCTTC	CASSMGRGLDEQFF
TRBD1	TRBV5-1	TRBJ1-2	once	TGCGCCAGCAGCTTCGGCCAGGGGGGCGGCTACACCTTC	CASSFGQGGGYTF
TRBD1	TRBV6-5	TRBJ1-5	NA	TGTGCCAGCAGACAAACAGGGGTTCAGCCCCAGCATTTT	CASRQTGVQPQHF
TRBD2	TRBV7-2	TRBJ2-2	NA	TGTGCCAGCAGCAACCCGAGGGGAGGGCGTACCGGGGAGCTGTTTTTT	CASSNPRGGRTGELFF
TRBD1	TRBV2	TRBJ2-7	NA	TGTGCCAGCAGTGAAGCCAACGCTGGACAGGGGGCCTACGAGCAGTACTTC	CASSEANAGQGAYEQYF